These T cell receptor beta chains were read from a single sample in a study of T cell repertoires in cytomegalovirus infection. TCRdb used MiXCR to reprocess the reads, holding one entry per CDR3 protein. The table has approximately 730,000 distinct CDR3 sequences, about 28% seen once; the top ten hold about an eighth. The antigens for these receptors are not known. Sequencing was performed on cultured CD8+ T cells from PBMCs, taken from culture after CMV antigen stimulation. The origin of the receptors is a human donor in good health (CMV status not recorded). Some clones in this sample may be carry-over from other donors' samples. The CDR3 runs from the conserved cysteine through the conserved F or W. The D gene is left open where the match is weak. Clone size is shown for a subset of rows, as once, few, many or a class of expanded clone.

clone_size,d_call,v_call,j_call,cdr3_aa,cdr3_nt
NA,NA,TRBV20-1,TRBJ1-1,CSARERATLEAFF,TGCAGTGCTAGAGAACGGGCCACTTTGGAAGCTTTCTTT
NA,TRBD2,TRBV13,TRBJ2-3,CASSQGLAGVDTQYF,TGTGCCAGCAGCCAAGGACTAGCGGGGGTAGATACGCAGTATTTT
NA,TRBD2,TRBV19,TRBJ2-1,CASSIARGVSSYNEQFF,TGTGCCAGTAGTATAGCCCGGGGGGTCAGCTCCTACAATGAGCAGTTCTTC
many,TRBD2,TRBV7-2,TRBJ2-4,CASSLASGGDLAKNIQYF,TGTGCCAGCAGCTTAGCTAGCGGGGGGGATCTAGCCAAAAACATTCAGTACTTC
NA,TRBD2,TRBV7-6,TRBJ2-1,CASSSPTSGDSYNEQFF,TGTGCCAGCAGCTCACCGACTAGCGGGGACTCCTACAATGAGCAGTTCTTC
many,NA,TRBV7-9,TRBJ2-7,CASSLVGSAFEQYF,TGTGCCAGCAGCTTAGTCGGCAGCGCCTTCGAGCAGTACTTC
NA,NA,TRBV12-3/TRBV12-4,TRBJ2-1,CASSLGTDHYNEQFF,TGTGCCAGCAGTTTGGGGACGGACCACTACAATGAGCAGTTCTTC
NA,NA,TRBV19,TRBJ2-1,CASSPFDRMAHNEQFF,TGTGCCAGTAGTCCCTTCGACAGGATGGCACACAATGAGCAGTTCTTC
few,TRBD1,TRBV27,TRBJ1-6,CASNPTRQGANSPLHF,TGTGCCAGCAACCCCACGAGGCAGGGGGCGAATTCACCCCTCCACTTT
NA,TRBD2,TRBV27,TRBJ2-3,CASSLSPPLAGGRDTQYF,TGTGCCAGCAGTTTATCACCCCCACTAGCGGGGGGGCGGGATACGCAGTATTTT
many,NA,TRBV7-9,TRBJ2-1,CASSLPGNLNNEQFF,TGTGCCAGCAGCTTGCCCGGGAACCTAAACAATGAGCAGTTCTTC
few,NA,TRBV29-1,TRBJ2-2,CSALPTGYTGELFF,TGCAGCGCTCTCCCCACAGGATACACCGGGGAGCTGTTTTTT
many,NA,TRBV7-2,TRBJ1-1,CASSGGTQNTEAFF,TGTGCCAGCAGCGGAGGGACACAGAACACTGAAGCTTTCTTT
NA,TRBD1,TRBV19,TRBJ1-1,CASSLWTGRGDEAFF,TGTGCCAGTAGTCTTTGGACAGGACGCGGAGATGAAGCTTTCTTT
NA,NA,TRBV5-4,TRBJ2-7,CASSLESIGEQYF,TGTGCCAGCAGCTTGGAGTCTATAGGGGAGCAGTACTTC
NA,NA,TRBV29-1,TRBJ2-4,CSYSTLTIQYF,TGCAGCTACTCAACCTTAACCATTCAGTACTTC
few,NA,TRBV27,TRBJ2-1,CASSDSGLWNEQFF,TGTGCCAGCAGTGATTCGGGGCTTTGGAATGAGCAGTTCTTC
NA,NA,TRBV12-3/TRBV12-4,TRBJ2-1,CASSLGKGWEQFF,TGTGCCAGCAGTTTAGGAAAGGGGTGGGAGCAGTTCTTC
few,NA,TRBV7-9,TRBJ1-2,CASSLAAYGYTF,TGTGCCAGCAGCTTAGCCGCCTATGGCTACACCTTC
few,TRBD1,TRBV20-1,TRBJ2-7,CSAADRDSSYEQYF,TGCAGTGCTGCTGACCGGGACAGTTCATACGAGCAGTACTTC
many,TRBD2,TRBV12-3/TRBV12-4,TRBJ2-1,CASSLAGRANEQFF,TGTGCCAGCAGCCTAGCGGGGAGGGCCAATGAGCAGTTCTTC
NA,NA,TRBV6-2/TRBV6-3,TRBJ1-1,CASSWTTTEAFF,TGTGCCAGCAGTTGGACGACCACTGAAGCTTTCTTT
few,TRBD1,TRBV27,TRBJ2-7,CASSLAGTGGFEQYF,TGTGCCAGCAGTTTAGCCGGGACAGGGGGTTTCGAGCAGTACTTC
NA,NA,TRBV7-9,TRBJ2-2,CASSHGRPGELFF,TGTGCCAGCAGCCACGGTAGACCCGGGGAGCTGTTTTTT
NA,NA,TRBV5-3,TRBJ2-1,CASSSTSLVRNEQFF,TGTGCCAGCAGCTCCACTAGTTTGGTCCGAAATGAGCAGTTCTTC
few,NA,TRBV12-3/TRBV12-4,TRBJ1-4,CASSFELGTGKVATNEKLFF,TGTGCCAGCAGTTTTGAACTTGGGACGGGGAAAGTTGCAACTAATGAAAAACTGTTTTTT
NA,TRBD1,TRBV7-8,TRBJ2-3,CASSPQKTGFTDTQYF,TGTGCCAGCAGCCCCCAGAAGACAGGGTTCACAGATACGCAGTATTTT
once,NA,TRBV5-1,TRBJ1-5,CASSLARTVSNQPQHF,TGCGCCAGCAGCTTGGCCCGGACGGTTAGCAATCAGCCCCAGCATTTT
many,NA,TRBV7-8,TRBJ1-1,CASSSRKRGLGTEAFF,TGTGCCAGCAGCTCCCGAAAACGGGGCTTGGGCACTGAAGCTTTCTTT
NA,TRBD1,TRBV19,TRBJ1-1,CASSIIRRQGLNTEAFF,TGTGCCAGTAGTATTATTCGACGACAGGGGTTGAACACTGAAGCTTTCTTT
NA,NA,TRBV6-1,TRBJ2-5,CASIPAGRVVAETQYF,TGTGCCAGCATTCCCGCCGGCAGGGTCGTTGCAGAGACCCAGTACTTC
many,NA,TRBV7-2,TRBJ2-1,CASSLVRREKDEQFF,TGTGCCAGCAGCTTAGTTCGCAGGGAGAAGGATGAGCAGTTCTTC
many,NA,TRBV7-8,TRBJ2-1,CASSLGSSGIYNEQFF,TGTGCCAGCAGCTTAGGGAGTAGCGGCATCTACAATGAGCAGTTCTTC
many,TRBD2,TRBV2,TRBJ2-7,CASRTGGYEQYF,TGTGCCAGCCGGACGGGAGGCTACGAGCAGTACTTC
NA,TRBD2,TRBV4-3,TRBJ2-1,CASSQAAGGREFF,TGCGCCAGCAGCCAAGCCGCGGGGGGGCGGGAGTTCTTC
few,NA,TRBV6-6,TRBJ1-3,CASSPLMSSGNTIYF,TGTGCCAGCAGCCCTCTCATGAGCTCTGGAAACACCATATATTTT
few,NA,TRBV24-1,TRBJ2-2,CATSPREENTGELFF,TGTGCCACCAGCCCCCGGGAAGAGAACACCGGGGAGCTGTTTTTT
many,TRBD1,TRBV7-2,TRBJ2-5,CASSKIGQGREKETQYF,TGTGCCAGCAGCAAAATCGGACAGGGGAGGGAGAAAGAGACCCAGTACTTC
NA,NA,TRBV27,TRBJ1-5,CASTRGANQPQHF,TGTGCCAGCACGCGGGGGGCCAATCAGCCCCAGCATTTT
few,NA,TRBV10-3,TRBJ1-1,CAIGPSGGNTEAFF,TGTGCCATCGGGCCCAGTGGGGGTAACACTGAAGCTTTCTTT
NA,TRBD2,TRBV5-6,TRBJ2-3,CASSLMERGVLTDTQYF,TGTGCCAGCAGCTTGATGGAGCGGGGGGTCCTCACAGATACGCAGTATTTT
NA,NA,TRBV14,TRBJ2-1,CASSHPLGNREQFF,TGTGCCAGCAGCCACCCTTTAGGAAATAGGGAGCAGTTCTTC
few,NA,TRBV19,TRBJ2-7,CASSIATDYEQYF,TGTGCCAGTAGTATAGCGACAGACTACGAGCAGTACTTC
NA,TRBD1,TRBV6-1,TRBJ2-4,CASGTGGTIQYF,TGTGCCAGCGGGACAGGGGGAACTATTCAGTACTTC
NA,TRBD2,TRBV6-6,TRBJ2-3,CASPSGDTQYF,TGTGCCAGTCCTAGCGGAGATACGCAGTATTTT
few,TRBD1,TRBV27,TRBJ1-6,CASRPGQGTSPLHF,TGTGCCAGCAGGCCGGGACAGGGGACTTCACCCCTCCACTTT
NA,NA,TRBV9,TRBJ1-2,CASSLLGDPTTYGYTF,TGTGCCAGCAGCCTCCTAGGGGACCCTACTACCTATGGCTACACCTTC
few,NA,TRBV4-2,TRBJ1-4,CASSQDQEWVEKLFF,TGTGCCAGCAGCCAAGATCAGGAATGGGTTGAAAAACTGTTTTTT
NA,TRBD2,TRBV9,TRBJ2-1,CASLRGGGAMNEQFF,TGTGCCAGCCTACGTGGCGGGGGGGCCATGAATGAGCAGTTCTTC
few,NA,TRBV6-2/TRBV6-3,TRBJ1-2,CASSYLTFNYGYTF,TGTGCCAGCAGTTACCTGACTTTCAACTATGGCTACACCTTC
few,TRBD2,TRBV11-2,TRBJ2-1,CASSRGAGRLAGSSYNEQFF,TGTGCCAGCAGCAGAGGGGCAGGGAGATTAGCGGGGAGCTCCTACAATGAGCAGTTCTTC
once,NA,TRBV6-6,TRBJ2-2,CASSTSGGTNTGELFF,TGTGCCAGCAGTACCTCAGGCGGGACGAACACCGGGGAGCTGTTTTTT
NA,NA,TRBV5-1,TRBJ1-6,CASSGEDSPLHF,TGCGCCAGCAGCGGAGAGGACTCACCCCTCCACTTT
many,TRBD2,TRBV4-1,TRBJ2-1,CASSHGRGGIEQFF,TGCGCCAGCAGCCACGGGCGGGGGGGCATTGAGCAGTTCTTC
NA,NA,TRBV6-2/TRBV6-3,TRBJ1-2,CASSYSAGPALYYGYTF,TGTGCCAGCAGTTACTCGGCAGGGCCAGCCTTATACTATGGCTACACCTTC
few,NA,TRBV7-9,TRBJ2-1,CATFGGPTYNEQFF,TGTGCCACATTTGGGGGGCCGACCTACAATGAGCAGTTCTTC
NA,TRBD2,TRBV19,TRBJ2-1,CASSMGRGWFNEQFF,TGTGCCAGTAGTATGGGGAGGGGCTGGTTCAATGAGCAGTTCTTC
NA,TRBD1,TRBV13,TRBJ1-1,CASSFDGDRRFEAFF,TGTGCCAGCAGCTTTGATGGGGACAGGCGCTTTGAAGCTTTCTTT
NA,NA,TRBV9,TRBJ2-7,CASSVGAGPNYEQYF,TGTGCCAGCAGCGTAGGAGCAGGTCCCAACTACGAGCAGTACTTC
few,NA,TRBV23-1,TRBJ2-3,CASRNSTDTQYF,TGCGCCAGCAGAAACAGCACAGATACGCAGTATTTT